Presented here are 27 T cell receptor beta chains from one specimen sequenced in a study of blood T cell repertoires in COVID-19. Data came from immunoSEQ multiplex PCR; TCRdb stores just in-frame clones and leaves some out. The sample comprises approximately 210,000 clones, less than 85% of which are singletons, and approximately 2.5% rests with the top ten. Sequencing input: peripheral blood. The origin of the receptors is a woman in her seventies with active or convalescent COVID-19.

The V call is TRBV9, the J call TRBJ1-2; 10 positions match TRBD1. Losses at the gene ends were 0 bases for V and 3 bases for J; bases not matched to a gene: 5. Germline V lookup: CDR1 SGDLS, CDR2 YYNGEE. This CDR3 has 16 residues. The CDR3: CASSVGQGARDYGYTF. The CDR3 DNA reads TGTGCCAGCAGCGTAGGACAGGGGGCGCGCGACTATGGCTACACCTTC. Full variable domain (remainder filled in from reference TRBV9 and TRBJ1-2): DSGVTQTPKHLITATGQRVTLRCSPRSGDLSVYWYQQSLDQGLQFLIQYYNGEERAKGNILERFSAQQFPDLHSELNLSSLELGDSALYFCASSVGQGARDYGYTFGSGTRLTVV.

This clone was seen just once. V usage is TRBV28 and J usage is TRBJ2-1; TRBD1 aligns across 7 bases. CDR3 length: 14 amino acids. Trimming removed 7 bases from V and 0 bases from J; junction bases left unmatched: 3. Germline V CDR1 and CDR2: MDHEN, SYDVKM. CDR3 bases: TGTGCCAGCAACCCAGGGGGCTCCTACAATGAGCAGTTCTTC. It encodes CASNPGGSYNEQFF.

The gene calls are TRBV5-1 and TRBJ1-3; D not resolved. V dropped 3 bases and J dropped 4 bases, with 8 bases sitting between them. CDR1 is SGHRS and CDR2 is YFSETQ in the germline V gene. The length of the CDR3 is 13 residues. CDR3 in DNA: TGCGCCAGCAGCTCCGCAGGCGGAAACACCATATATTTT. As protein: CASSSAGGNTIYF.

On this clone: Other DNA sequences in the sample encode the same CDR3. J is TRBJ2-5 and V is TRBV5-1; tentatively, D is TRBD2 (6 bases). Germline V gene data show CDR1 as SGHRS and CDR2 as YFSETQ. The CDR3 has 13 residues. The ends were cut back, 2 bases at V and 5 bases at J, with 10 bases in the middle. The CDR3 DNA follows: TGCGCCAGCAGCTTCGGCGGGGAGGAGACCCAGTACTTC. Translated: CASSFGGEETQYF.

V and J are TRBV3-1 (or the pseudogene TRBV3-2) and TRBJ1-3; no firm D call. CDR1 and CDR2 (germline): LGHDT, YNNKEL (reference sequence). CDR3 length: 14 residues. V dropped 1 base and J dropped 4 bases, with 8 bases sitting between them. The CDR3 sequence: CASSQGASGNTIYF. The CDR3 DNA is TGTGCCAGCAGCCAAGGGGCCAGCGGAAACACCATATATTTT.

This clone was recorded once. This sequence joins TRBV15 and TRBJ1-1, with D perhaps matching TRBD1 (5 bases). Deletions cut 0 bases from V and 0 bases from J, with 17 bases between. CDR1 and CDR2 (germline): LNHNV, YYDKDF (reference sequence). The CDR3 totals 18 residues. CDR3 protein: CATSRDKGYNRLNTEAFF. CDR3 DNA sequence: TGTGCCACCAGCAGAGATAAGGGGTACAACCGATTGAACACTGAAGCTTTCTTT.

This chain joins TRBV30 and TRBJ1-1, with no clear D. The CDR3 is 11 residues long. Germline V gene data show CDR1 as GTSNPN and CDR2 as SVGIG (reference sequence). V lost 2 bases and J lost 6, with 7 bases in between. The CDR3 DNA sequence: TGTGCCTGGAGTCCGGAGTCTGAAGCTTTCTTT. This codes for CAWSPESEAFF.

The chain employs TRBV5-6 and TRBJ1-2; perhaps TRBD1 as D (5 bases). Per germline, CDR1 SGHDT and CDR2 YYEEEE. The V and J ends lost 5 bases and 2 bases respectively, with 19 bases between them. This CDR3 has 16 amino acids. The CDR3 nucleotides read TGTGCCAGCAGAGCACGGGGCTTGGGGGGAAACTATGGCTACACCTTC. Protein product: CASRARGLGGNYGYTF.

The rearrangement links TRBV5-4 to TRBJ2-2; TRBD2 is a possible D gene (5 bases). This CDR3 comprises 15 residues. The germline V gene has CDR1 SGHNT and CDR2 YYREEE (reference sequence). Trimming stripped 1 base from V and 4 bases from J, with 11 bases between. CDR3 DNA sequence: TGTGCCAGCAGCTTGTGGCTAGCTGCCACCGGGGAGCTGTTTTTT. Translated, it gives CASSLWLAATGELFF.

This clone was observed a few times. V gene TRBV7-9 combines with J gene TRBJ1-5, with D tentatively TRBD1 (5 bases). V lost 2 bases, J lost 4 bases, and 6 bases lay in between. The CDR3 has 13 residues. Germline V gives CDR1 SEHNR, CDR2 FQNEAQ (reference sequence). CDR3 sequence (DNA): TGTGCCAGCAGCTTACGGGGGAATCAGCCCCAGCATTTT. Its translation: CASSLRGNQPQHF.

This chain uses TRBV2 with TRBJ2-7; TRBD2 aligns across 9 bases. Germline-derived CDR1 and CDR2 are SNHLY and FYNNEI. The CDR3 totals 15 residues. The V and J ends lost 1 base and 2 bases, in that order; junction bases with no gene match: 3. The CDR3 coding sequence is TGTGCCAGCAGTGAAGGGGCTAGCGGGGCCTACGAGCAGTACTTC. Its translation: CASSEGASGAYEQYF.

The J gene is TRBJ1-2, the V gene TRBV19, with D uncertain. There are 11 residues in the CDR3. Per the germline V gene, CDR1 is LNHDA and CDR2 is SQIVND (reference sequence). The germline V and J ends were trimmed by 10 bases and 1 base, with 7 bases remaining between them. The CDR3: CATSLNYGYTF. CDR3 DNA sequence: TGTGCCACTTCTCTTAACTATGGCTACACCTTC. The variable domain in full, with the rest retrieved from reference TRBV19 and TRBJ1-2, is DGGITQSPKYLFRKEGQNVTLSCEQNLNHDAMYWYRQDPGQGLRLIYYSQIVNDFQKGDIAEGYSVSREKKESFPLTVTSAQKNPTAFYLCATSLNYGYTFGSGTRLTVV.

The rearrangement joins TRBV6-1 to TRBJ2-3, with D perhaps matching TRBD2 (6 bases). CDR3 length: 11 residues. Germline V gene data show CDR1 as MNHNS and CDR2 as SASEGT. V dropped 10 bases and J dropped 5 bases, with 10 bases sitting between them. The CDR3 coding sequence is TGTGCCATCAGGAGGGAAGATACGCAGTATTTT. It codes for CAIRREDTQYF.

CDR3 nucleotide sequence: TGTGCCAGCAGACCGACAGGGGGGGAGACTGAAGCTTTCTTT. It encodes CASRPTGGETEAFF. V is TRBV28 and J is TRBJ1-1, with TRBD1 matching over 9 bases. This CDR3 has 14 amino acids. Germline-derived CDR1 and CDR2 are MDHEN and SYDVKM. Trimming cost V 6 bases and J 5 bases; bases outside gene matches: 7.

The chain carries TRBV11-2 and TRBJ2-3; TRBD2 agrees at 7 bases. The CDR3 runs 15 residues. Germline lookup yields CDR1 SGHAT and CDR2 FQNNGV. The ends lost 5 bases at V and 2 bases at J; junction bases unmatched: 7. The CDR3 DNA is TGTGCCAGCAGCCCCTTAGCGGGCCTCACAGATACGCAGTATTTT. Residues: CASSPLAGLTDTQYF.

The chain has TRBV13 and TRBJ1-1; unclear D gene. This CDR3 has 11 amino acids. Germline-derived CDR1 and CDR2 are PRHDT and FYEKMQ (reference sequence). Trimming removed 4 bases at V and 7 bases at J, with 7 bases between. This chain's CDR3 is CASSWRLEAFF. For the CDR3, the DNA is TGTGCCAGCAGCTGGAGGCTTGAAGCTTTCTTT.

This chain connects TRBV7-8 to TRBJ2-2; no clear D. The CDR3 is 14 residues long. V was clipped by 5 bases and J by 0 bases, with 7 bases between them. Germline CDR1 SGHVS, CDR2 FQNEAQ. The CDR3 DNA follows: TGTGCCAGCAGCCCCCGTCCGAACACCGGGGAGCTGTTTTTT. Its translation: CASSPRPNTGELFF.

The chain combines TRBV4-2 with TRBJ2-3, with 11 bases aligning to TRBD2. The CDR3 covers 17 residues. Germline V gives CDR1 LGHNA, CDR2 YNFKEQ. V gave up 3 bases and J gave up 4 bases; unmatched junction bases: 9. The CDR3: CASSQVTSGGSPDTQYF. CDR3 coding DNA: TGTGCCAGCAGCCAGGTAACTAGCGGGGGCTCCCCAGATACGCAGTATTTT.

The chain uses TRBV7-3 and TRBJ2-1; TRBD2 aligns across 7 bases. The ends lost 3 bases at V and 0 bases at J; junction bases unmatched: 5. The germline CDR1 and CDR2 sequences are SGHTA and FQGTGA. The length of the CDR3 is 16 residues. CDR3 protein: CASSLGGTTSYNEQFF. The CDR3 region has the DNA TGTGCCAGCAGCTTGGGAGGGACGACCTCCTACAATGAGCAGTTCTTC. The whole variable domain, remainder taken from reference TRBV7-3 and TRBJ2-1, is GAGVSQTPSNKVTEKGKYVELRCDPISGHTALYWYRQSLGQGPEFLIYFQGTGAADDSGLPNDRFFAVRPEGSVSTLKIQRTERGDSAVYLCASSLGGTTSYNEQFFGPGTRLTVL.

CDR3 sequence: CASSFESGRPGGTDTQYF. The DNA of the CDR3 is TGTGCCAGCAGTTTCGAATCGGGCAGGCCGGGGGGGACAGATACGCAGTATTTT. The chain carries TRBV27 and TRBJ2-3; 8 bases are shared with TRBD2. Germline lookup yields CDR1 MNHEY and CDR2 SMNVEV (reference sequence). The J segment lost 3 bases and the V segment lost 3 bases, leaving 14 bases of the junction unmatched. This CDR3 spans 18 amino acids.

The chain has TRBV10-3 and TRBJ1-2; 10 bases align to TRBD1. In germline, CDR1 is ENHRY, CDR2 SYGVKD. CDR3 length: 14 residues. J lost 5 bases, V lost 4 bases, and 4 bases had no gene match. The CDR3 region has the DNA TGTGCCATCAGTGGAGGGGACAGGGGTTATGGCTACACCTTC. It translates to CAISGGDRGYGYTF.

Here the CDR3 reads CASSLGQGPLGAFF. Written as DNA, the CDR3 is TGTGCCAGCTCGTTGGGACAGGGGCCGCTCGGGGCTTTCTTT. V and J are TRBV18 and TRBJ1-1; 10 bases match TRBD1. This CDR3 is built from 14 residues. V was clipped by 6 bases and J by 11 bases; unmatched bases: 12. The germline V gene has CDR1 KGHSH and CDR2 LQKENI.

The genes are TRBV11-1 and TRBJ2-1; D gene uncertain. This CDR3 has 12 residues. Germline-derived CDR1 and CDR2 are SGHAT and FQDESV (reference sequence). V shed 4 bases and J shed 4 bases, with 5 bases lying between them. CDR3 loop: CASSSPYNEQFF. CDR3 nucleotide sequence: TGTGCCAGCAGCTCTCCTTACAATGAGCAGTTCTTC.

The table lists this clone with a count of one. This chain uses TRBV5-1 with TRBJ2-1; possibly TRBD1 for D (5 bases). Per germline, CDR1 SGHRS and CDR2 YFSETQ. The CDR3 length is 13 residues. The ends were cut back, 4 bases at V and 10 bases at J, with 15 bases in the middle. The CDR3 bases are TGCGCCAGCAGCACGCATAGGGGTGGCGAGCAGTTCTTC. It is translated as CASSTHRGGEQFF. The complete variable domain, with remaining parts taken from reference TRBV5-1 and TRBJ2-1, reads KAGVTQTPRYLIKTRGQQVTLSCSPISGHRSVSWYQQTPGQGLQFLFEYFSETQRNKGNFPGRFSGRQFSNSRSEMNVSTLELGDSALYLCASSTHRGGEQFFGPGTRLTVL.

The rearrangement uses TRBV6-6 and TRBJ1-2, with 7 bases lining up with TRBD1. This CDR3 spans 15 amino acids. V trimming: 6 bases; J trimming: 0 bases; junction bases outside the gene matches: 7. The germline V gene encodes CDR1 MNHNY and CDR2 SVGAGI (reference sequence). The CDR3: CASRETGSANYGYTF. DNA of the CDR3: TGTGCCAGCAGAGAGACAGGGTCCGCTAACTATGGCTACACCTTC.

The gene calls are TRBV28 and TRBJ1-1; 9 nucleotides line up with TRBD1. This CDR3 contains 16 residues. Germline CDR1 MDHEN, CDR2 SYDVKM. Trimming cost V 11 bases and J 4 bases; bases outside gene matches: 17. The CDR3 here is CAGQTTGGGGSTEAFF. The CDR3 DNA follows: TGTGCCGGCCAAACTACAGGGGGCGGAGGTTCCACTGAAGCTTTCTTT.

The chain combines TRBV5-1 with TRBJ2-5; TRBD1 aligns across 7 bases. In germline, CDR1 is SGHRS, CDR2 YFSETQ. The CDR3 has 15 residues. V was clipped by 3 bases and J by 2 bases; unmatched bases: 7. The CDR3 region has the DNA TGCGCCAGCAGCTGGATGGGACAGACTCAAGAGACCCAGTACTTC. It codes for CASSWMGQTQETQYF.